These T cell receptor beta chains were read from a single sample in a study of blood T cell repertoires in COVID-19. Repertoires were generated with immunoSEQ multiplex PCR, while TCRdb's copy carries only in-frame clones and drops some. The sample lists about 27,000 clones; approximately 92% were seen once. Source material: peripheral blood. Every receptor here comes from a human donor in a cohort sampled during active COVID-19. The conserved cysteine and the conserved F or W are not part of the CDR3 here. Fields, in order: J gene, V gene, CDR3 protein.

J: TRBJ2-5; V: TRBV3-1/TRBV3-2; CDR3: ASSPTGTGGPETQY
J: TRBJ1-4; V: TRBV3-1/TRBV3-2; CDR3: ASSGHVEKLF
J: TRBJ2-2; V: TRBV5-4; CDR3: ASSLVIGVAGELF
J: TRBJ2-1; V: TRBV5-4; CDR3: ASSLASPKNEQF
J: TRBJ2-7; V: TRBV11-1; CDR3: ASTVGSGPYEQY
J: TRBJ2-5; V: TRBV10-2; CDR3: ASSESGTSLSEETQY
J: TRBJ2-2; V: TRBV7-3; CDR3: ASSLNQGGTGELF
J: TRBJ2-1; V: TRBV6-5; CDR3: ASSLLGIDEQF
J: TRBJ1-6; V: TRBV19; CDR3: ASSQGISPLH
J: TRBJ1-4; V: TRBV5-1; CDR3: ASRFLNEKLF
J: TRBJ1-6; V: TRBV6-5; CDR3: ATQADSPLH
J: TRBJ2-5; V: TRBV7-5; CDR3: VRSLSRETQY
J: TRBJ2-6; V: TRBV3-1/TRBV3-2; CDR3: ASSPLPGQGTSSGANVLT
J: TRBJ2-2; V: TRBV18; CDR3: ASSPGLAGTNGELF
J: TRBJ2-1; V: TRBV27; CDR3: ASGGLAGYNEQF
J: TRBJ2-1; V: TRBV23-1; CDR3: ARYLQTSGSNEQF
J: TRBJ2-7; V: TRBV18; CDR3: ASSGSSYEQY
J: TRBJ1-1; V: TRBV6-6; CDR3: ASSYSEPNTEAF
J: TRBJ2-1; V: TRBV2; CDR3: ASSAGPYNEQF
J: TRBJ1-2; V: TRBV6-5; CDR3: ASRGGYGYT
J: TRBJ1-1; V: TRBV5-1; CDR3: ASSQGQGEAF
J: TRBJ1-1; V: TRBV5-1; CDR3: ASSTTVNTEAF
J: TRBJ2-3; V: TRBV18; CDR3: ASSLLYRVASTDTQY
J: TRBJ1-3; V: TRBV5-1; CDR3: ASSPRHTFSGNTIY
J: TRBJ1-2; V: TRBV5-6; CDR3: ASSLGLGGTGGYT
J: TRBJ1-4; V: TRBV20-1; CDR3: SASEFPGEKLF
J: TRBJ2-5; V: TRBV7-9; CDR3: ASRYRLAGEETQY
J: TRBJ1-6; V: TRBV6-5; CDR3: ASRFDRNSPLH
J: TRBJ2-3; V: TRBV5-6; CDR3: ASSFGGGATDTQY
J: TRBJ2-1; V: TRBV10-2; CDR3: ASNQANSYNEQF
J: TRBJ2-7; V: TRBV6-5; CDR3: ASSPRDRTHEQY
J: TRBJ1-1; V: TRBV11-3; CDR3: ASSLQGGTDPAF
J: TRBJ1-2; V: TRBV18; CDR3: ASSPSPGTGEYGYT
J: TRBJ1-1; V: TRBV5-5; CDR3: ASSGGSGVRSTEAF
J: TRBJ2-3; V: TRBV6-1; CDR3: ASSEPRLADWRQY
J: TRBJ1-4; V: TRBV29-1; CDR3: SVIGGYGEKLF
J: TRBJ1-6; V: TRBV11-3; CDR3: ASSRQLGSPLH
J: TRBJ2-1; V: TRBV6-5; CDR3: ASTSGLVGNEQF
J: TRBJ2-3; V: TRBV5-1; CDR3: ASSGRLAGWADTQY
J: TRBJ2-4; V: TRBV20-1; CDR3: SASESVAKNIQY
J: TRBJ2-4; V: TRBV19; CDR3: ASSIDTGWGAKNIQY
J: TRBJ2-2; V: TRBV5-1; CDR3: ASSPVQGAGELF
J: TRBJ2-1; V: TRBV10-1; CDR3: ASSDLELAGEDEQF
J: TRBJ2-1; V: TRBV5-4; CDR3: ASSLPYNEQF
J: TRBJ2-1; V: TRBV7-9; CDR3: ASSPSPEVQF
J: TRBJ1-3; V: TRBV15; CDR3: ATSIDLRDTIY
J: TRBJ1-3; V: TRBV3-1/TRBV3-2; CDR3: ASSQTGGYSGNTIY
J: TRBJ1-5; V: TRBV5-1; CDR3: ASSLGQGYNQPQH
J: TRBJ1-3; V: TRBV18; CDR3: ASSPDRGNGNTIY
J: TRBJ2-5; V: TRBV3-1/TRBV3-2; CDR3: ASSHPRGTYQETQY
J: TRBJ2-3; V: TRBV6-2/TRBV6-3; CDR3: ASTPYRTSGDRTDTQY
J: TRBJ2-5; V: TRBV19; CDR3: ASSIDQTGVETQY
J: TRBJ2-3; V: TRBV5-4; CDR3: ASSLGGYLDTQY
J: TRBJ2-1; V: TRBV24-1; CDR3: ATSVSYNEQF
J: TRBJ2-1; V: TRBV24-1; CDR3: ATSDLRQGKLF
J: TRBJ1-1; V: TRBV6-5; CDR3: ASSYSGDSSTEAF